The clone carrying this T cell receptor beta chain has a count of ten or more. This record comes from a study of T cells in Graves' hyperthyroidism and ophthalmopathy. Template material for amplifying TCR beta CDR3 regions consisted of RNA transcripts. HTBI primers were the set used in a first-round RT-PCR of the TCR CDR3. TCRdb recomputed calls from the multiplex PCR reads with MiXCR, one row per CDR3 protein. The table includes over 300,000 distinct CDR3 sequences, roughly 13% detected once. CDR1 is KGHDR and CDR2 is SFDVKD in the germline V gene. CDR3 length: 17 amino acids. The V segment lost 4 bases and the J segment 2 bases; nucleotides outside the gene matches: 8.

The genes are TRBV24-1 and TRBJ2-1; 9 bases agree with TRBD1. The clonotype originates from a woman between 35 and 50 years old with Graves' ophthalmopathy. The sample comprised blood. The CDR3 nucleotides read TGTGCCACCAGTGACCAGGACAGGGGCCATGCCTACAATGAGCAGTTCTTC. Protein: CATSDQDRGHAYNEQFF.